This T cell receptor beta chain was recovered during a study of human T cells and chemical hapten exposure. The table lists this clonotype with many counts. Time point given: patch test 1, 2 weeks after DPC sensitization. Treatment given: therapeutic diphenylcyclopropenone sensitization with weekly scalp DPC. The ends lost 7 bases at V and 4 bases at J; junction bases unmatched: 5. The CDR3 sequence is 12 residues long. In germline, CDR1 is SQVTM, CDR2 ANQGSEA. MiXCR, run by TCRdb on the RACE reads, gives a single entry per CDR3 protein. There are more than 100,000 distinct CDR3 sequences in the sample; about 13% occur only once, and approximately 0.92% lies in the top ten.

The chain links TRBV29-1 to TRBJ2-5; 8 nucleotides agree with TRBD1. The TCR comes from a man in his late teens or twenties with alopecia areata. Some clones in this sample may be carry-over from other donors' samples. This specimen was whole blood, taken in connection with sensitization to the hapten diphenylcyclopropenone (DPC). In nucleotides, the CDR3 is TGCAGCGACCTACAGGGGGGAGAGACCCAGTACTTC. Translating gives CSDLQGGETQYF.